A single sample gave rise to the 8 T cell receptor beta chains below, sequenced in a study of cytomegalovirus exposure and HLA in healthy donors. 13 Jbeta primers and 60 Vbeta primers were used for the PCR. Generated by immunoSEQ multiplex PCR, the TCRdb table keeps only in-frame clones and is missing some. This repertoire shows 100,000 to 150,000 clones, around four fifths found once; its top ten account for 1.3% to 1.5%. The sequenced sample consisted of PBMCs. These receptors all come from a woman aged 40 to 55 in good health and CMV-seronegative.

This clone was found once. This sequence joins TRBV7-2 and TRBJ1-2, with D possibly matching TRBD1 (6 bases). V shed 3 bases and J shed 8 bases, with 19 bases lying between them. Germline values: CDR1 SGHTA, CDR2 FQGNSA. The CDR3 totals 15 residues. In DNA form, the CDR3 reads TGTGCCAGCAGCTTTCCCGGCGGGGGCCCGCTCGGCTACACCTTC. This gives the protein CASSFPGGGPLGYTF.

The chain combines TRBV5-1 with TRBJ1-4; 7 bases fit TRBD1. Germline V gene sequence: CDR1 SGHRS, CDR2 YFSETQ. Trimming removed 0 bases from V and 0 bases from J; junction bases left unmatched: 2. The length of the CDR3 is 16 residues. CDR3 amino acids: CASSLAGTATNEKLFF. Here the CDR3 DNA reads TGCGCCAGCAGCTTGGCCGGGACAGCAACTAATGAAAAACTGTTTTTT.

The chain carries TRBV6-4 and TRBJ2-2, with D perhaps matching TRBD1 (6 bases). This CDR3 is built from 15 residues. Trimming left V 4 bases short and J 1 base short, with 10 bases between. Germline CDR1 and CDR2: MRHNA and SNTAGT. The CDR3 reads CASSAQGQNTGELFF. The CDR3 nucleotides read TGTGCCAGCAGTGCCCAGGGACAGAACACCGGGGAGCTGTTTTTT.

This chain connects TRBV28 to TRBJ1-2, with 8 bases identical to TRBD1. The CDR3 extends over 13 amino acids. Unmatched junction bases numbered 5, after V lost 4 bases and J lost 7 bases. Germline-derived CDR1 and CDR2 are MDHEN and SYDVKM. CDR3 nucleotides: TGTGCCAGCAGTTCCGGACAGGGTTTTGGCTACACCTTC. Its protein is CASSSGQGFGYTF.

V gene TRBV7-2 combines with J gene TRBJ2-5, with 8 bases lining up with TRBD2. The germline CDR1 and CDR2 sequences are SGHTA and FQGNSA. The CDR3 has 16 residues. V trimming: 4 bases; J trimming: 1 base; junction bases outside the gene matches: 8. CDR3 nucleotides: TGTGCCAGCAGCTCGGGGGGGCGGGGGGCCCAAGAGACCCAGTACTTC. Amino acid sequence: CASSSGGRGAQETQYF.

The chain combines TRBV4-3 with TRBJ2-7, with 8 positions matching TRBD1. The trim removed 4 bases at V and 3 bases at J, leaving 8 bases unmatched. CDR1 is LGHNA, CDR2 YSLEER, per germline. The CDR3 is made up of 15 amino acids. Here the CDR3 reads CASSRQTGVNYEQYF. For the CDR3, the DNA is TGCGCCAGCAGCCGCCAGACAGGGGTTAACTACGAGCAGTACTTC.

The chain links TRBV30 to TRBJ1-2, with 8 bases lining up with TRBD1. CDR3 length: 13 amino acids. V dropped 2 bases and J dropped 5; count of bases not matched to a gene: 4. The germline V gene encodes CDR1 GTSNPN and CDR2 SVGIG (reference sequence). Here the CDR3 reads CAWSKTGEYGYTF. The CDR3, as DNA: TGTGCCTGGAGTAAGACAGGGGAGTATGGCTACACCTTC.

This clone has a single count. The rearrangement uses TRBV25-1 and TRBJ1-1, with a weak D call TRBD1 (5 bases). This CDR3 comprises 14 residues. V was cut by 2 bases and J by 12 bases, with 19 bases left in between. The germline CDR1 and CDR2 sequences are MGHDK and SYGVNS. For the CDR3, the DNA is TGTGCCAGCAGTGAACCGGACACGGCCAGAAAGCCTTTCTTT. It translates to CASSEPDTARKPFF.